Each of the 23 T cell receptor beta chains below was sequenced from the same sample in a study of post-analysis software for immune sequencing data. Findings of the study overall: In patients, TRBV5-6, TRBV5-1 and TRBV20-1 belonged to roughly five TRBV segments found more frequently than in controls.

Incorporated into the TCR beta cDNA libraries were unique molecular identifiers, which served to reduce PCR and sequencing biases. MiXCR was run by TCRdb on the PCR reads, yielding one entry per CDR3 protein. Of roughly 800,000 distinct CDR3 sequences listed, approximately 30% are singletons. The antigens these receptors bind are not known. Material: blood. The receptors come from a girl aged 10 to 17 with multiple sclerosis.

This clonotype came up a few times. The chain links TRBV27 to TRBJ2-3, with TRBD1 matching 8 bases. The germline gives CDR1 MNHEY, CDR2 SMNVEV (reference sequence). With V trimmed by 5 bases and J by 4 bases, 5 bases remained unmatched. CDR3 length: 14 amino acids. CDR3 nucleotide sequence: TGTGCCAGCAGTCGCAGGGGGCGACCAGATACGCAGTATTTT. It specifies CASSRRGRPDTQYF.

J is TRBJ1-1 and V is TRBV21-1; the tabulated D call, TRBD1, remains unverified against the DNA. TRBV21-1 is flagged as a pseudogene. The CDR3 runs to 16 residues. CDR3 loop: CASSIRDRQLNTEAFF. The CDR3 DNA is TGTGCCAGCAGCATCCGGGACAGGCAACTTAACACTGAAGCTTTCTTT.

The chain links TRBV5-1 to TRBJ1-4, with D perhaps TRBD1 (6 bases). Germline V CDR1 and CDR2: SGHRS, YFSETQ. Trimming shortened V by 4 bases and J by 8 bases, and 15 bases separated the two germline ends. This CDR3 is 14 amino acids long. For the CDR3, the DNA is TGCGCCAGCAGCCAGGGACATCCCCGCGAAAAACTGTTTTTT. Translated: CASSQGHPREKLFF.

In its sample, this clonotype was seen once. Just one base apart from a much larger clone, this may be a read error. The CDR3 DNA reads as TGTGCCAGCGGTCCGACAGGGTATGCCGCCTACGAGCAGTACTTC. Its protein is CASGPTGYAAYEQYF. The chain joins TRBV6-5 to TRBJ2-7; 7 bases fit TRBD1. This CDR3 spans 15 amino acids. Germline CDR1 is MNHEY and CDR2 is SVGAGI. V lost 8 bases, J lost 2 bases, and 12 bases stayed unmatched.

The V and J genes are TRBV4-3 and TRBJ2-4; D ambiguous. The J call is in doubt because the DNA end fits TRBJ2-7 better. From germline, CDR1 is LGHNA and CDR2 YSLEER. The CDR3 totals 16 residues. The CDR3 coding sequence is TGCGCCAGCAGCCAAGATCCAAGGCCCTTTCCCTACGAGCAGTACTTC. This encodes CASSQDPRPFPYEQYF.

The V gene is TRBV6-2 or TRBV6-3, the J gene TRBJ2-1; 9 nucleotides line up with TRBD2. After removal of 0 bases from V and 4 bases from J, the junction contained 7 bases not matched to a gene. The CDR3 consists of 17 residues. The germline gives CDR1 MNHEY, CDR2 SVGEGT. The CDR3 DNA sequence: TGTGCCAGCAGTTACTCGGATCTAGCGGGGACTTACAATGAGCAGTTCTTC. Translation gives CASSYSDLAGTYNEQFF.

Concerning this clonotype itself: Being one base from a much bigger clone, this may be a read error. The gene calls are TRBV9 and TRBJ2-7, with D perhaps matching TRBD2 (6 bases). The CDR3 consists of 15 residues. CDR1 is SGDLS, CDR2 YYNGEE, per germline. Trimming took 0 bases from V and 7 from J, leaving 17 bases between them. This CDR3 is CASSVGRREYNEQYF. CDR3 sequence (DNA): TGTGCCAGCAGCGTAGGTCGCCGGGAGTACAATGAGCAGTACTTC.

The chain carries TRBV6-4 and TRBJ2-6; 9 positions match TRBD1. The CDR3 has 16 residues. With 5 bases clipped from V and 1 base from J, the junction kept 3 bases outside the gene matches. CDR1 and CDR2 from the germline V gene are MRHNA and SNTAGT. This CDR3 reads CASSPGTGSGANVLTF. The CDR3 coding sequence is TGTGCCAGCAGTCCCGGGACAGGGTCTGGGGCCAACGTCCTGACTTTC.

This clonotype has ten or more counts. This chain connects TRBV20-1 to TRBJ2-1; D is unresolved. Germline V CDR1 and CDR2: DFQATT, SNEGSKA (reference sequence). The CDR3 totals 13 residues. Trimming pared 6 bases from V and 0 bases from J, leaving 9 bases between. CDR3 protein: CSATPSSYNEQFF. The DNA of the CDR3 is TGCAGTGCCACCCCTAGCTCCTACAATGAGCAGTTCTTC.

The chain combines TRBV12-3 or TRBV12-4 with TRBJ2-1, with 11 positions matching TRBD2. This CDR3 is 19 amino acids long. J gave up 2 bases and V 1 base, and 10 bases lay outside the gene matches. The CDR3 loop is CASSLGWLAGGGAYNEQFF. As DNA, the CDR3 is TGTGCCAGCAGTTTAGGTTGGCTAGCGGGAGGAGGGGCCTACAATGAGCAGTTCTTC.

This clonotype occurred a few times. The chain couples TRBV7-9 to TRBJ2-7; TRBD1 might be the D (6 bases). V shed 4 bases and J shed 0 bases, with 10 bases lying between them. This CDR3 has 14 residues. The germline V gene has CDR1 SEHNR and CDR2 FQNEAQ (reference sequence). This chain's CDR3 is CASSSGQNSYEQYF. In DNA, the CDR3 is TGTGCCAGCAGCTCAGGACAGAACTCCTACGAGCAGTACTTC. The variable domain in full, completed from reference TRBV7-9 and TRBJ2-7, reads DTGVSQNPRHKITKRGQNVTFRCDPISEHNRLYWYRQTLGQGPEFLTYFQNEAQLEKSRLLSDRFSAERPKGSFSTLEIQRTEQGDSAMYLCASSSGQNSYEQYFGPGTRLTVT.

This clonotype was counted a single time. One end of the junction does not line up with germline, which may come from a read error. The chain recombines TRBV29-1 with TRBJ2-3; D possibly corresponds to TRBD1 (6 bases). This CDR3 is 15 amino acids long. The germline V gene encodes CDR1 SQVTM and CDR2 ANQGSEA. The CDR3 sequence is CGVEDYQGPTDTQYF. DNA for the CDR3: TGCGGCGTTGAAGATTACCAGGGGCCCACAGATACGCAGTATTTT.

The chain combines TRBV27 with TRBJ1-2; possibly TRBD1 for D (5 bases). V dropped 3 bases and J dropped 0 bases, with 14 bases sitting between them. There are 16 residues in the CDR3. CDR1 is MNHEY, CDR2 SMNVEV, per germline (reference sequence). The CDR3 DNA follows: TGTGCCAGCAGTTTCGGCAGGGTAGCCCCTAACTATGGCTACACCTTC. It yields the protein CASSFGRVAPNYGYTF.

The genes are TRBV25-1 and TRBJ1-1; 8 bases fit TRBD1. Germline V gene sequence: CDR1 MGHDK, CDR2 SYGVNS. This CDR3 has 19 residues. The V and J ends lost 4 bases and 5 bases, in that order; junction bases with no gene match: 21. The CDR3 sequence is CASSVGEGQARWWETEAFF. The CDR3 bases are TGTGCCAGCAGTGTCGGGGAGGGACAGGCAAGGTGGTGGGAGACTGAAGCTTTCTTT.

This clonotype was detected a few times. The V and J genes are TRBV7-9 and TRBJ1-5; D unresolved. The V end was cut by 2 bases, the J end by 10 bases, with 9 bases between. The CDR3 is made up of 12 amino acids. The germline V gene has CDR1 SEHNR and CDR2 FQNEAQ (reference sequence). CDR3: CASSLYGFPQHF. CDR3 coding DNA: TGTGCCAGCAGCTTATACGGTTTCCCCCAGCATTTT.

This chain uses TRBV20-1 with TRBJ1-5, with D maybe TRBD1 (6 bases). Germline V lookup: CDR1 DFQATT, CDR2 SNEGSKA (reference sequence). This CDR3 comprises 15 residues. Trimming shortened V by 3 bases and J by 4 bases, and 16 bases separated the two germline ends. As DNA, the CDR3 is TGCAGTGCTAGTAGGGACAACCGATCTAATCAGCCCCAGCATTTT. Protein sequence: CSASRDNRSNQPQHF.

The chain couples TRBV11-2 to TRBJ1-1; no clear D. CDR3 length: 12 amino acids. Germline values: CDR1 SGHAT, CDR2 FQNNGV. Trimming pared 6 bases from V and 7 bases from J, leaving 12 bases between. CDR3 residues: CASRANDHEAFF. As DNA, the CDR3 is TGTGCCAGCAGGGCGAACGACCATGAAGCTTTCTTT.

This clonotype was counted between two and nine times. The chain combines TRBV20-1 with TRBJ2-7, with 10 bases identical to TRBD2. Germline V lookup: CDR1 DFQATT, CDR2 SNEGSKA (reference sequence). V trimming: 1 base; J trimming: 3 bases; junction bases outside the gene matches: 6. CDR3 length: 15 amino acids. The CDR3 DNA reads TGCAGTGCTAGAGTCGGACTAGCGGTGAACTACGAGCAGTACTTC. Protein product: CSARVGLAVNYEQYF.

The rearrangement joins TRBV28 to TRBJ1-2; 7 positions agree with TRBD1. The CDR3 runs 14 residues. V lost 7 bases and J lost 4; bases outside the gene matches: 9. Per the germline V gene, CDR1 is MDHEN and CDR2 is SYDVKM. This chain's CDR3 is CASTVTGTAYGYTF. The CDR3 DNA is TGTGCCAGCACCGTGACAGGGACCGCCTATGGCTACACCTTC.

The table lists this clonotype with a few counts. The chain uses TRBV14 and TRBJ2-1; 7 nucleotides agree with TRBD1. After removal of 3 bases from V and 4 bases from J, the junction contained 15 bases not matched to a gene. Germline V CDR1 and CDR2: SGHDN, FVKESK. The CDR3 spans 18 residues. CDR3 bases: TGTGCCAGCAGCCAGAAGACAGGGTCCAACTCGTATTACAATGAGCAGTTCTTC. It translates to CASSQKTGSNSYYNEQFF.

The V call is TRBV12-5, the J call TRBJ1-1, with D possibly TRBD1 on 6 matching bases. The CDR3 runs 13 residues. V shed 6 bases and J shed 1 base, with 9 bases lying between them. Germline V CDR1 and CDR2: LGHNT, FRNRAP. CDR3 sequence (DNA): TGTGCTAGTGGCCACAGGGCGAACACTGAAGCTTTCTTT. Amino acid sequence: CASGHRANTEAFF.

The chain carries TRBV20-1 and TRBJ2-3; 7 bases agree with TRBD2. Germline V CDR1 and CDR2: DFQATT, SNEGSKA (reference sequence). The trim removed 3 bases at V and 1 base at J, leaving 7 bases unmatched. This CDR3 comprises 15 residues. CDR3 region: CSARFSTSGTDTQYF. The CDR3 DNA reads as TGCAGTGCTAGGTTTTCCACTAGCGGCACAGATACGCAGTATTTT.

This sequence joins TRBV11-2 and TRBJ2-7; 14 bases are a match to TRBD2. Germline V gene sequence: CDR1 SGHAT, CDR2 FQNNGV. The V segment lost 5 bases and the J segment 0 bases; nucleotides outside the gene matches: 21. This CDR3 has 22 residues. The CDR3 nucleotides read TGTGCCAGCAGCCCACGGGGGGCACACCCGGGACTAGCGGGAGCCAACTCCTACGAGCAGTACTTC. Translated, it gives CASSPRGAHPGLAGANSYEQYF.